Shown below are 4 T cell receptor beta chains from a single sample sequenced in a study of CD8+CD57+ T cells in acquired aplastic anemia. Patients chosen for sequencing had shown CD8+CD57+ cell expansion by flow cytometry. Genomic DNA provided the template from which TCR beta VDJ and CDR3 profiles were obtained. TCRdb fed the reads into MiXCR, producing one record per CDR3 protein. The sample contains fewer than 300,000 distinct CDR3 sequences, less than 85% of which appear only once. The sequenced sample consisted of sorted CD4+, CD8+, or CD8+CD57+ T cells (not recorded which) from PBMCs. All receptors come from a human donor with aplastic anemia.

This chain joins TRBV7-6 and TRBJ2-3, with D unclear. Trimming stripped 4 bases from V and 10 bases from J, with 18 bases between. This CDR3 is built from 14 residues. Germline V CDR1 and CDR2: SGHVS, FNYEAQ. The CDR3 is CASSSERGHAPQYF. In DNA, the CDR3 is TGTGCCAGCAGCTCGGAGAGAGGTCACGCTCCGCAGTATTTT.

V and J are TRBV7-8 and TRBJ2-1, with D possibly TRBD2 on 5 matching bases. The CDR3 totals 18 residues. The V end was cut by 4 bases, the J end by 6 bases, with 25 bases between. Germline V gene lookup returns CDR1 SGHVS and CDR2 FQNEAQ. CDR3 in amino acids: CASSSGVPGDQFFNEQFF. In nucleotides, the CDR3 is TGTGCCAGCAGCTCCGGGGTTCCGGGTGACCAGTTCTTCAATGAGCAGTTCTTC.

The chain is built from TRBV7-2 and TRBJ1-5, with 10 bases matching TRBD1. This CDR3 spans 16 amino acids. Germline values: CDR1 SGHTA, CDR2 FQGNSA. V lost 0 bases, J lost 9 bases, and 8 bases stayed unmatched. Written as DNA, the CDR3 is TGTGCCAGCAGCTTAGCGGGGGACAGGGGAGAGCGGCCCCAGCATTTT. Translated, it gives CASSLAGDRGERPQHF.

The V gene is TRBV6-1, the J gene TRBJ2-1, with 7 bases fitting TRBD1. V dropped 7 bases and J dropped 7; count of bases not matched to a gene: 4. Germline V lookup: CDR1 MNHNS, CDR2 SASEGT. There are 12 residues in the CDR3. For the CDR3, the DNA is TGTGCCAGCAAGGGGGCGTGGAATGAGCAGTTCTTC. This sequence encodes CASKGAWNEQFF.